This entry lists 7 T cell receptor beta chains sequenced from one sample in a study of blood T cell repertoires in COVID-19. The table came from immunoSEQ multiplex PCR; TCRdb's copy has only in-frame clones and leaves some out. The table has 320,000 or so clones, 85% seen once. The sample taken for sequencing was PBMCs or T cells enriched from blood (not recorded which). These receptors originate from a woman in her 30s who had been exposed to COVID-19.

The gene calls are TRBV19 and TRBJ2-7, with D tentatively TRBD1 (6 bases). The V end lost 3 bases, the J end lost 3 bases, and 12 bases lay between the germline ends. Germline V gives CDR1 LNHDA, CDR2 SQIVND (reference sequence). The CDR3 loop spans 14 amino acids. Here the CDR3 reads CASSMGASLYEQYF. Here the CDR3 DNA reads TGTGCCAGTAGTATGGGGGCTAGCCTCTACGAGCAGTACTTC.

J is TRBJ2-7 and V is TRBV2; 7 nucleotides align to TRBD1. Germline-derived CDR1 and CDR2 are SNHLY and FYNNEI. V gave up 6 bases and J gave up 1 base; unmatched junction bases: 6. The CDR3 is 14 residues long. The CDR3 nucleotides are TGTGCCAGCAGGACAGGGCGAGGGTCCTACGAGCAGTACTTC. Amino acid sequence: CASRTGRGSYEQYF. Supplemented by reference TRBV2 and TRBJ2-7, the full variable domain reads EPEVTQTPSHQVTQMGQEVILRCVPISNHLYFYWYRQILGQKVEFLVSFYNNEISEKSEIFDDQFSVERPDGSNFTLKIRSTKLEDSAMYFCASRTGRGSYEQYFGPGTRLTVT.

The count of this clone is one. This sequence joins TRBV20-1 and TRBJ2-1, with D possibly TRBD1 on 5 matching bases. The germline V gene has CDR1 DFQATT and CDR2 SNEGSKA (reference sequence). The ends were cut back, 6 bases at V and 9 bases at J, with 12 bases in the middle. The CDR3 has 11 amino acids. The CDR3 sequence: CSAPGRGEQFF. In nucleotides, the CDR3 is TGCAGTGCCCCCGGAAGGGGTGAGCAGTTCTTC.

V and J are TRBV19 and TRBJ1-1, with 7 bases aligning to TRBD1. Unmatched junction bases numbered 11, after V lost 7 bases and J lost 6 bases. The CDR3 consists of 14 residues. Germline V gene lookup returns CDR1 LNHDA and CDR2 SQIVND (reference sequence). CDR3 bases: TGTGCCAGTACCTATGGGCAGGGGGGCCCTGAAGCTTTCTTT. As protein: CASTYGQGGPEAFF.

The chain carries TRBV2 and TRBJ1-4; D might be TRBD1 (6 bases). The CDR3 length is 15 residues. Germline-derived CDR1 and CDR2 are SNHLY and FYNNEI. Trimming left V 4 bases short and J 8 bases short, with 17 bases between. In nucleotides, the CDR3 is TGTGCCAGCAGTGGGCAGGGGCTCGATAGGGAAAAACTGTTTTTT. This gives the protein CASSGQGLDREKLFF.

For the CDR3, the DNA is TGTGCCAGCTCACCAATGGACACCACGGGCGAGCAGTACTTC. This translates into CASSPMDTTGEQYF. The gene calls are TRBV18 and TRBJ2-7; maybe TRBD1 (5 bases). Between the trimmed V and J ends, which lost 2 bases and 6 bases, there was a span of 14 bases. The germline gives CDR1 KGHSH, CDR2 LQKENI. The CDR3 runs to 14 residues.

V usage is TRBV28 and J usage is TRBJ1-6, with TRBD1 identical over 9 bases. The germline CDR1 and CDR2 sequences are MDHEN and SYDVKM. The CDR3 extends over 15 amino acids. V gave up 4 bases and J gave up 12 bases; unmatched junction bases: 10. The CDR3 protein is CASSSSGTGWGPLHF. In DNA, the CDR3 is TGTGCCAGCAGTTCCTCCGGGACAGGGTGGGGACCCCTCCACTTT. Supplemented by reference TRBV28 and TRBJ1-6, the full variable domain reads DVKVTQSSRYLVKRTGEKVFLECVQDMDHENMFWYRQDPGLGLRLIYFSYDVKMKEKGDIPEGYSVSREKKERFSLILESASTNQTSMYLCASSSSGTGWGPLHFGNGTRLTVT.